This T cell receptor beta chain was sequenced in a study of T cells after yellow fever vaccination. Study-wide points: Subsequent booster samples again held most clones from primary vaccination (96% CD4, over 80% CD8). CD4 and CD8 compartments shared a small share of clonotypes. It was a weaker secondary response, yet one that peaked faster, at day 5 versus 15.

CDR3 size: 11 residues. V gave up 5 bases and J gave up 7 bases, with 5 bases separating them. Germline assignment: CDR1 SNHLY and CDR2 FYNNEI. A universal primer site and UMIs were added as TCR cDNA was made by 5'RACE template switching. TCRdb used MiXCR to reprocess the 5' RACE reads, holding one entry per CDR3 protein. Altogether around 550,000 distinct CDR3 sequences are present, under 25% being singletons, with the ten largest covering roughly 13%. This clonotype was observed many times. The antigen is unknown. The receptor's source is a man aged 30-40 years who received the YFV17D yellow fever vaccine. The V gene is TRBV2, the J gene TRBJ2-2; D call uncertain. The sequences come from PBMCs, collected 15 days after the yellow fever booster vaccination. The CDR3, as DNA: TGTGCCAGCAGTTTATACGGGGAGCTGTTTTTT. This translates into CASSLYGELFF.